This is a list of T cell receptor beta chains from one sample in a study of T cell repertoires in cytomegalovirus infection. No cognate antigen is known for these TCRs. TCRdb re-derived calls from the reads in MiXCR, one entry per CDR3 protein. This table has 300,000 to 400,000 distinct CDR3 sequences, about 27% appearing once. This sample comprised cultured PBMCs, obtained from culture after CMV antigen stimulation. Receptors originate from a human donor in good health (CMV status not recorded). Some clones in this sample may be carry-over from other donors' samples. CDR3s include the opening cysteine and the closing phenylalanine or tryptophan. The order of the fields is V gene, clone size, D gene, J gene, CDR3 protein, CDR3 DNA. The D gene is left open where the match is weak. Clone sizes are given selectively: once, few, many, or a class where the clone is expanded.

TRBV2,few,TRBD1,TRBJ1-1,CASTSGTGRAEAFF,TGTGCCAGCACCTCCGGGACAGGGAGGGCTGAAGCTTTCTTT
TRBV20-1,.,.,TRBJ1-6,CSARGLTGGDFRSPLHF,TGCAGTGCAAGGGGACTCACTGGGGGGGATTTCAGGTCACCCCTCCACTTT
TRBV12-3/TRBV12-4,many,TRBD2,TRBJ2-3,CASSFSGGADTQYF,TGTGCCAGCAGTTTTAGCGGGGGGGCAGATACGCAGTATTTT
TRBV19,.,TRBD2,TRBJ2-1,CASSRLAGVVNEQFF,TGTGCCAGTAGTAGACTAGCGGGAGTGGTGAATGAGCAGTTCTTC
TRBV5-1,many,.,TRBJ2-3,CASSLGSGFEAYF,TGCGCCAGCAGCTTGGGGTCCGGATTCGAGGCCTATTTT
TRBV7-2,many,TRBD2,TRBJ2-5,CASRTSGQETQYF,TGTGCCAGCAGGACTAGCGGACAAGAGACCCAGTACTTC
TRBV19,many,.,TRBJ2-6,CASKQDNSGANVLTF,TGTGCCAGTAAGCAGGACAACTCTGGGGCCAACGTCCTGACTTTC
TRBV19,few,TRBD1,TRBJ2-1,CASSAGTGYYEQFF,TGTGCCAGCTCCGCCGGGACAGGGTACTATGAGCAGTTCTTC
TRBV6-5,.,.,TRBJ1-1,CASTGREGNTEAFF,TGTGCCAGCACCGGCCGAGAGGGTAACACTGAAGCTTTCTTT
TRBV28,.,TRBD1,TRBJ2-6,CASRTGAGGVLTF,TGTGCCAGCAGAACAGGGGCTGGCGGCGTCCTGACTTTC
TRBV20-1,few,.,TRBJ2-3,CSAPYGTDTQYF,TGCAGTGCTCCGTACGGCACAGATACGCAGTATTTT
TRBV6-5,.,TRBD1,TRBJ1-1,CASRRLDREATEAFF,TGTGCCAGCAGACGCCTCGACAGGGAAGCCACTGAAGCTTTCTTT
TRBV9,many,.,TRBJ1-4,CASSPEGTNEKLFF,TGTGCCAGCAGCCCCGAGGGAACTAATGAAAAACTGTTTTTT
TRBV18,.,.,TRBJ2-3,CASSPISGTPDTQYF,TGTGCCAGCTCACCAATAAGCGGAACCCCAGATACGCAGTATTTT
TRBV20-1,few,.,TRBJ1-5,CSAPDPLGYQPQHF,TGCAGTGCTCCCGATCCACTGGGTTATCAGCCCCAGCATTTT
TRBV28,.,TRBD1,TRBJ1-5,CASSLGTVTRRQPQHF,TGTGCCAGCAGTTTAGGGACAGTAACCCGCCGTCAGCCCCAGCATTTT
TRBV9,.,TRBD1,TRBJ1-1,CASSAWTGNTEAFF,TGTGCCAGCAGCGCCTGGACAGGGAACACTGAAGCTTTCTTT
TRBV28,.,TRBD1,TRBJ2-7,CASSFGDRGFGEQYF,TGTGCCAGCAGTTTCGGGGACAGGGGGTTCGGCGAGCAGTACTTC